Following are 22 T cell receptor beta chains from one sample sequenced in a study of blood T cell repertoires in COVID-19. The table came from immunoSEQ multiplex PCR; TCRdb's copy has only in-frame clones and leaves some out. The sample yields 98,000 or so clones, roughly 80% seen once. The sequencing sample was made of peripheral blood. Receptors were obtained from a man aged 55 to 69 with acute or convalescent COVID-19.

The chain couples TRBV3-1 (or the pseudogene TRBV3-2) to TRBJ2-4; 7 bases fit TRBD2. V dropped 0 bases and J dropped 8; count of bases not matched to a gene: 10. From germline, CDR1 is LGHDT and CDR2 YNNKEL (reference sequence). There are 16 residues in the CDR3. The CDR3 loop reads CASSQDVTGGRDIQYF. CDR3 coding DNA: TGTGCCAGCAGCCAAGACGTGACCGGGGGGAGGGACATTCAGTACTTC.

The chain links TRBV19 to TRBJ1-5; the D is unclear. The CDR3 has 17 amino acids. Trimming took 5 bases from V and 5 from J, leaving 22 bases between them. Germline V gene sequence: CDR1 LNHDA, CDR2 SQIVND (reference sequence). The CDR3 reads CASSDTPGGIGDQPQHF. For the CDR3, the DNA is TGTGCCAGTAGTGATACCCCCGGAGGGATTGGAGATCAGCCCCAGCATTTT.

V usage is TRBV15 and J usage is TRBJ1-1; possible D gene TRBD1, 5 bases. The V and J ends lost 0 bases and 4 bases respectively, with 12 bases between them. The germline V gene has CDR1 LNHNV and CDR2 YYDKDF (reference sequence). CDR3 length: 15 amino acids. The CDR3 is CATSRDFLGATEAFF. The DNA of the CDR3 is TGTGCCACCAGCAGAGATTTCCTAGGGGCCACTGAAGCTTTCTTT.

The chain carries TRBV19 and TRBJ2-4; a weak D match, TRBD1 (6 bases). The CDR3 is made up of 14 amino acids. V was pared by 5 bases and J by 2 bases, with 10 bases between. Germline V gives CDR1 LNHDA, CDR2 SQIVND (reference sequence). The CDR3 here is CASSEQGSKNIQYF. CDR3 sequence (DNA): TGTGCCAGTAGTGAACAGGGCTCCAAAAACATTCAGTACTTC.

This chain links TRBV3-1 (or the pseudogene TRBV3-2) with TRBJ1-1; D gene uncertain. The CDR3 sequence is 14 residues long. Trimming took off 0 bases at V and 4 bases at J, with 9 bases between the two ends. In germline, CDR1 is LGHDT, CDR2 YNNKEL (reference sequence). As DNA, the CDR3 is TGTGCCAGCAGCCAAGACGCGATGAGCACTGAAGCTTTCTTT. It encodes CASSQDAMSTEAFF.

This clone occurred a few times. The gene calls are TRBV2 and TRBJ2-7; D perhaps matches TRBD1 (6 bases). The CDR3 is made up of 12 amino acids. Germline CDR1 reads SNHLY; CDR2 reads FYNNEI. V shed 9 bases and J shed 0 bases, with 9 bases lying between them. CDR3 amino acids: CARRQDSYEQYF. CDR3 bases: TGTGCCAGGAGACAGGACTCCTACGAGCAGTACTTC.

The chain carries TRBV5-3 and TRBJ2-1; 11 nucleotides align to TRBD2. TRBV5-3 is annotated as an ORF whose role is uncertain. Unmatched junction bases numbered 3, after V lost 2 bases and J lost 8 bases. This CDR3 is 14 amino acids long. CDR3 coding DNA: TGTGCCAGAAGCTTAGTAGCGGGAGGGGATGAGCAGTTCTTC. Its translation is CARSLVAGGDEQFF.

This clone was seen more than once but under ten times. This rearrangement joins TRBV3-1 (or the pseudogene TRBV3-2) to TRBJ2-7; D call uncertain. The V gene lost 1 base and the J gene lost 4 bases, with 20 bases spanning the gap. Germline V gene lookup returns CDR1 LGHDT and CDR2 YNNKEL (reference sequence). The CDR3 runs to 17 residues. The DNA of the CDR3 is TGTGCCAGCAGCCAAGTGTTGACGGGTGAAGCCATATACGAGCAGTACGTC. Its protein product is CASSQVLTGEAIYEQYV.

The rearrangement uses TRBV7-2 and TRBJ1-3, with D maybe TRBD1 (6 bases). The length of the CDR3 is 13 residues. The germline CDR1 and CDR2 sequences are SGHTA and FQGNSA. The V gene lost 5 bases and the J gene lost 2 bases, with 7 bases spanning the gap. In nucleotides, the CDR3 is TGTGCCAGCAGCCCAGGGGCTGGAAACACCATATATTTT. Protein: CASSPGAGNTIYF. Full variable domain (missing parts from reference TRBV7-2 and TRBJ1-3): GAGVSQSPSNKVTEKGKDVELRCDPISGHTALYWYRQSLGQGLEFLIYFQGNSAPDKSGLPSDRFSAERTGGSVSTLTIQRTQQEDSAVYLCASSPGAGNTIYFGEGSWLTVV.

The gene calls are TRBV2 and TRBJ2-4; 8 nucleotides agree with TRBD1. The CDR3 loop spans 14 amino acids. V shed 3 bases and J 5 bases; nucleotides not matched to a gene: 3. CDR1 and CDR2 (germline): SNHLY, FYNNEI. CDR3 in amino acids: CASSDRDRQNIQYF. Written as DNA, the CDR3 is TGTGCCAGCAGTGACCGGGACAGGCAAAACATTCAGTACTTC.

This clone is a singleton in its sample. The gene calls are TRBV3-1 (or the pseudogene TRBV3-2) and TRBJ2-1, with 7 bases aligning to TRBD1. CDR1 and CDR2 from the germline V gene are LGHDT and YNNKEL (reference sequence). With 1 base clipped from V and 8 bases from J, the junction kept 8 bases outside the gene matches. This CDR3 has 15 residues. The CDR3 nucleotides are TGTGCCAGCAGCCAAGGGGGACAGTTCTGGCATGAGCAGTTCTTC. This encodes CASSQGGQFWHEQFF.

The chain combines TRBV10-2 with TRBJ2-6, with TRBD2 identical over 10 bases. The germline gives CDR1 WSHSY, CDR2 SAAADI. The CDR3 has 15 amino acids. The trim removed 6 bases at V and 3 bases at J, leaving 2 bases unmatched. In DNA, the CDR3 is TGCGCCAGCAGACTAGCGGGGTTTGGGGCCAACGTCCTGACTTTC. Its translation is CASRLAGFGANVLTF.

The CDR3 region has the DNA TGTGCCAGCAGCCCCCAACAGGGAGCCCACACTGAAGCTTTCTTT. Encoded protein: CASSPQQGAHTEAFF. The rearrangement links TRBV5-4 to TRBJ1-1, with a tentative D call TRBD1 (6 bases). CDR3 length equals 15 residues. Trimming shortened V by 4 bases and J by 3 bases, and 16 bases separated the two germline ends. Germline values: CDR1 SGHNT, CDR2 YYREEE (reference sequence).

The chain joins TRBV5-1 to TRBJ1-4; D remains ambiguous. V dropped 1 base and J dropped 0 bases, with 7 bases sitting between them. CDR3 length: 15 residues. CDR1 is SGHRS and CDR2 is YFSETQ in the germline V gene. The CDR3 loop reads CASSLIPTTNEKLFF. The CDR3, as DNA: TGCGCCAGCAGCTTGATTCCCACAACTAATGAAAAACTGTTTTTT.

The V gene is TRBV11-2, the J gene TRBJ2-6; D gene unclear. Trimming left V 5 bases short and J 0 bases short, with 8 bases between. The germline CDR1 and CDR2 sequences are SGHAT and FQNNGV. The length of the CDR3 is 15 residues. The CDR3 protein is CASSRQVSGANVLTF. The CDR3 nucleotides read TGTGCCAGCAGCCGACAAGTCTCTGGGGCCAACGTCCTGACTTTC. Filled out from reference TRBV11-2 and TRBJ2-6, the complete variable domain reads EAGVAQSPRYKIIEKRQSVAFWCNPISGHATLYWYQQILGQGPKLLIQFQNNGVVDDSQLPKDRFSAERLKGVDSTLKIQPAKLEDSAVYLCASSRQVSGANVLTFGAGSRLTVL.

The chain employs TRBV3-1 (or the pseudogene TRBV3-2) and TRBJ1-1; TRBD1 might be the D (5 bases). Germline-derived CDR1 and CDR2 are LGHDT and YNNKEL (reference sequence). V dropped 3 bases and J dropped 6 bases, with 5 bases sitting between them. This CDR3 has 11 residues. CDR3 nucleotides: TGTGCCAGCAGCCAGACAGCTGAAGCTTTCTTT. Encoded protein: CASSQTAEAFF.

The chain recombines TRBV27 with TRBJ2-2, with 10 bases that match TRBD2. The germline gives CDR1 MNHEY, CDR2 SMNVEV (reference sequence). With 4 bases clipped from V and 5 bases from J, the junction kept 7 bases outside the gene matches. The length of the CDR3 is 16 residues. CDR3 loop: CASSSGLAEGTGELFF. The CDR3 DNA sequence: TGTGCCAGCAGTTCCGGACTAGCGGAGGGGACCGGGGAGCTGTTTTTT.

The CDR3 loop is CASSEGAGVADNEQFF. The CDR3 DNA follows: TGCGCCAGCAGTGAGGGGGCGGGAGTAGCTGACAATGAGCAGTTCTTC. This chain links TRBV10-2 with TRBJ2-1; 7 positions agree with TRBD2. CDR3 length equals 16 residues. V gave up 2 bases and J gave up 5 bases; unmatched junction bases: 9. Per germline, CDR1 WSHSY and CDR2 SAAADI.

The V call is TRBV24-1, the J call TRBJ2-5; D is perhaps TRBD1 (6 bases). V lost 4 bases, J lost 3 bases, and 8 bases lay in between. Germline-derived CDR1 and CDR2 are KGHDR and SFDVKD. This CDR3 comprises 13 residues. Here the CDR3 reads CATSETGEETQYF. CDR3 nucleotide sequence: TGTGCCACCAGTGAGACAGGAGAAGAGACCCAGTACTTC.

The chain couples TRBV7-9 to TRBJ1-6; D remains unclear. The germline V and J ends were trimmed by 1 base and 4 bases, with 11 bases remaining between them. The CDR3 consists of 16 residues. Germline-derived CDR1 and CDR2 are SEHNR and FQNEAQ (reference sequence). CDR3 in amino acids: CASSLERRGYNSPLHF. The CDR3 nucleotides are TGTGCCAGCAGCTTAGAGCGACGGGGATATAATTCACCCCTCCACTTT.

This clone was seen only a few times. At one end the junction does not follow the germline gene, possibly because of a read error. CDR3 in amino acids: CASTPTGSLNRPQHF. In DNA form, the CDR3 reads TGTGCCAGTACTCCGACAGGGAGCTTAAATCGGCCCCAGCATTTT. The V call is TRBV19, the J call TRBJ1-5; 7 nucleotides line up with TRBD1. The CDR3 runs 15 residues. Per the germline V gene, CDR1 is LNHDA and CDR2 is SQIVND (reference sequence). Full variable domain (rest looked up from reference TRBV19 and TRBJ1-5): DGGITQSPKYLFRKEGQNVTLSCEQNLNHDAMYWYRQDPGQGLRLIYYSQIVNDFQKGDIAEGYSVSREKKESFPLTVTSAQKNPTAFYLCASTPTGSLNRPQHFGDGTRLSIL.

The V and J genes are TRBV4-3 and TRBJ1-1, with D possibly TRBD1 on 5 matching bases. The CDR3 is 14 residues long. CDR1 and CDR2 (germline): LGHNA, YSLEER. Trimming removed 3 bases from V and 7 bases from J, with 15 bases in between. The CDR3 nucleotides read TGCGCCAGCAGCCAGGGGCCCCTGCCCTATGAAGCTTTCTTT. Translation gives CASSQGPLPYEAFF.